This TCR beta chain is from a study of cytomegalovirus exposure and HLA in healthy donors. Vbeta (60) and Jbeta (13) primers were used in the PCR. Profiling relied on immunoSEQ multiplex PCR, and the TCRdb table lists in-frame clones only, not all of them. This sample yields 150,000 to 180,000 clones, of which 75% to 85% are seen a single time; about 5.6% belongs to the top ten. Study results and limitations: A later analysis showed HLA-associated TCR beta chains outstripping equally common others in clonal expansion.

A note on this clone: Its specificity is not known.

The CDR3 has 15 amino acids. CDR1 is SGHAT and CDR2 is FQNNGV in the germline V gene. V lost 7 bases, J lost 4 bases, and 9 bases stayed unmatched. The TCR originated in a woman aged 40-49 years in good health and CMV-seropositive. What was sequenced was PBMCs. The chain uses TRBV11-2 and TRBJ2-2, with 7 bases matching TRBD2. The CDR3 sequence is CASIGLGGPTGELFF. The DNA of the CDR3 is TGTGCCAGCATCGGACTAGGAGGCCCCACCGGGGAGCTGTTTTTT.